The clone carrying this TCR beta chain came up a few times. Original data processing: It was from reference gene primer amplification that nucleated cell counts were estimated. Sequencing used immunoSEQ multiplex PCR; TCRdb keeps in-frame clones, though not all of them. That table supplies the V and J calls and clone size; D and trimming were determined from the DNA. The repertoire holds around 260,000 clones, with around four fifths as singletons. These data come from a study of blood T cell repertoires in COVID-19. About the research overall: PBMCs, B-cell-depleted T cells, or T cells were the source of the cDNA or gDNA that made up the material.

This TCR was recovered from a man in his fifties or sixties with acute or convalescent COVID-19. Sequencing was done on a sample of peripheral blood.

As DNA, the CDR3 is TGTGCCAGCAGCTTAGGACAGGAGATCACCGGGGAGCTGTTTTTT. Protein: CASSLGQEITGELFF. V and J are TRBV5-5 and TRBJ2-2; 7 bases are shared with TRBD1. Looked up from germline, CDR1 is SGHKS and CDR2 is YYEKEE (reference sequence). Trimming removed 2 bases from V and 4 bases from J; junction bases left unmatched: 5. The CDR3 is made up of 15 amino acids.